A selection of T cell receptor beta chains follows, all from one sample in a study of blood T cell repertoires in COVID-19. TCRdb's table, derived via immunoSEQ multiplex PCR, lists solely in-frame clones and lacks some. Of some 300,000 clones in the sample, more than 75% were seen once. Sample: peripheral blood. Source of these receptors: a man between 65 and 80 years old with acute or convalescent COVID-19. Each CDR3 is given with its conserved first and last residue. The order of the fields is D gene, J gene, clone size, V gene, CDR3 protein, CDR3 DNA. D genes are given only for firm matches. Expanded clones get a size class; other rows say once, few or many, or leave the size out.

- TRBJ1-1 - TRBV6-1 CASSEPGGVNTEAFF TGTGCCAGCAGTGAACCGGGGGGAGTGAACACTGAAGCTTTCTTT
- TRBJ1-2 - TRBV5-4 CASSLVSVSYGYTF TGTGCCAGCAGCTTGGTTTCGGTCTCCTATGGCTACACCTTC
- TRBJ2-5 - TRBV10-3 CAISESGDGETQYF TGTGCCATCAGTGAGTCGGGCGATGGCGAGACCCAGTACTTC
- TRBJ2-7 - TRBV3-1/TRBV3-2 CASSQNQRAYEQYF TGTGCCAGCAGCCAGAACCAAAGAGCCTACGAGCAGTACTTC
- TRBJ1-6 few TRBV11-2 CASSLIGQTYNSPLHF TGTGCCAGCAGCTTAATCGGACAAACCTATAATTCACCCCTCCACTTT
- TRBJ1-5 - TRBV5-5 CASSLVGGEVGAQHF TGTGCCAGCAGCTTGGTTGGCGGGGAGGTGGGGGCCCAGCATTTT
- TRBJ2-5 - TRBV9 CASSVGGIQETQYF TGTGCCAGCAGCGTAGGCGGCATCCAAGAGACCCAGTACTTC
TRBD2 TRBJ2-2 - TRBV9 CASSISGGASGELFF TGTGCCAGCAGCATAAGCGGGGGGGCCTCCGGGGAGCTGTTTTTT
- TRBJ1-2 - TRBV30 CAWSVLQGYYGYTF TGTGCCTGGAGTGTACTTCAGGGCTACTATGGCTACACCTTC
TRBD1 TRBJ2-3 - TRBV14 CASSPLGGQPDTQYF TGTGCCAGCAGCCCTCTAGGGGGACAGCCAGATACGCAGTATTTT
TRBD1 TRBJ1-2 - TRBV3-1/TRBV3-2 CASSHYDREDGYTF TGTGCCAGCAGCCATTATGACAGGGAGGATGGCTACACCTTC
TRBD2 TRBJ2-1 - TRBV6-6 CASSTPGLAGGEQFF TGTGCCAGCAGCACCCCCGGACTAGCGGGAGGAGAGCAGTTCTTC
- TRBJ2-2 - TRBV3-1/TRBV3-2 CASSQLENTGELFF TGTGCCAGCAGCCAACTAGAAAACACCGGGGAGCTGTTTTTT
- TRBJ2-6 - TRBV2 CASSDVSGANVLTF TGTGCCAGCAGTGACGTCTCTGGGGCCAACGTCCTGACTTTC
TRBD1 TRBJ1-2 few TRBV7-2 CASSLGVQGARGYTF TGTGCCAGCAGCTTGGGGGTTCAGGGGGCGCGGGGCTACACCTTC
- TRBJ2-1 - TRBV11-2 CASSPAIGGYNEQFF TGTGCCAGCAGCCCGGCCATAGGGGGTTACAATGAGCAGTTCTTC
- TRBJ2-2 - TRBV6-2/TRBV6-3 CASSPGEWELFF TGTGCCAGCAGCCCCGGGGAGTGGGAGCTGTTTTTT
TRBD2 TRBJ2-5 - TRBV7-6 CASSLLAGGLGEETQYF TGTGCCAGCAGCTTACTAGCGGGGGGTCTTGGAGAAGAGACCCAGTACTTC
- TRBJ2-7 - TRBV28 CASSPTSYEQYF TGTGCCAGCAGCCCAACCAGCTACGAGCAGTACTTC
- TRBJ1-1 - TRBV5-1 CASSAGGAGNTEAFF TGCGCCAGCAGCGCCGGAGGGGCAGGGAACACTGAAGCTTTCTTT
TRBD1 TRBJ1-4 - TRBV11-2 CASSRNLDRVYEKLFF TGTGCCAGCAGCCGCAACCTCGACAGGGTTTATGAAAAACTGTTTTTT
TRBD2 TRBJ2-3 - TRBV6-2/TRBV6-3 CASSPYGGGGTDTQYF TGTGCCAGCAGTCCCTACGGGGGAGGGGGCACAGATACGCAGTATTTT
- TRBJ1-5 - TRBV29-1 CSVRAGPYSNQPQHF TGCAGCGTTCGGGCAGGGCCATATAGCAATCAGCCCCAGCATTTT
TRBD1 TRBJ1-3 few TRBV30 CAWSVTGRDRLSGNTIYF TGTGCCTGGAGTGTAACCGGCCGGGACAGGCTTTCTGGAAACACCATATATTTT
- TRBJ1-1 - TRBV28 CASSFVGSSEGNTEAFF TGTGCCAGCAGTTTCGTAGGGAGTTCCGAAGGGAACACTGAAGCTTTCTTT
- TRBJ2-2 few TRBV4-1 CASSRRIREGVANTGELFF TGCGCCAGCAGCCGAAGGATCAGGGAAGGGGTCGCGAACACCGGGGAGCTGTTTTTT
TRBD1 TRBJ2-7 - TRBV7-2 CASSPRQGSYEQYF TGTGCCAGCAGCCCTAGACAGGGTAGCTACGAGCAGTACTTC
TRBD2 TRBJ2-5 - TRBV4-2 CASSQGAGGRQETQYF TGTGCCAGCAGCCAAGGAGCGGGGGGTCGTCAAGAGACCCAGTACTTC
TRBD1 TRBJ1-5 once TRBV28 CASSPRGTDSNQPQHF TGTGCCAGCAGTCCAAGAGGGACAGATAGCAATCAGCCCCAGCATTTT
- TRBJ1-5 - TRBV19 CASSIGAGLNQPQHF TGTGCCAGTAGTATAGGTGCAGGACTAAATCAGCCCCAGCATTTT
TRBD2 TRBJ2-3 - TRBV11-2 CASRPSGRADRTQYF TGTGCCAGCAGACCGAGCGGGAGGGCCGATCGCACGCAGTATTTT
TRBD1 TRBJ1-6 - TRBV27 CASRQGADLYSPLHF TGTGCCAGCAGACAGGGGGCGGATCTATATTCACCCCTCCACTTT
- TRBJ2-5 - TRBV6-5 CASSVTWETQYF TGTGCCAGCAGCGTTACATGGGAGACCCAGTACTTC
- TRBJ2-6 few TRBV4-3 CASSHDDGGSGANVLTF TGCGCCAGCAGCCATGATGACGGGGGCTCTGGGGCCAACGTCCTGACTTTC
TRBD1 TRBJ2-1 - TRBV6-6 CASSYGQGAVDPFF TGTGCCAGCAGTTACGGGCAGGGGGCAGTTGATCCGTTCTTC
- TRBJ1-6 once TRBV19 CASSLQANNSPLHF TGTGCCAGTAGTTTGCAGGCCAATAATTCACCCCTCCACTTT
- TRBJ2-1 - TRBV14 CASSQVYGSGEQFF TGTGCCAGCAGCCAAGTGTACGGATCGGGTGAGCAGTTCTTC
- TRBJ1-2 - TRBV6-5 CASREGPNFLGYTF TGTGCCAGCAGGGAGGGACCGAATTTCCTAGGCTACACCTTC
- TRBJ2-2 - TRBV24-1 CATSDLPGELFF TGTGCCACCAGTGATTTGCCAGGGGAGCTGTTTTTT
- TRBJ2-1 - TRBV4-2 CASSQVGREYEQFF TGTGCCAGCAGCCAAGTAGGACGGGAGTATGAGCAGTTCTTC
TRBD1 TRBJ2-3 - TRBV27 CASSSTGVLTDTQYF TGTGCCAGCAGCTCCACAGGGGTACTCACAGATACGCAGTATTTT
TRBD1 TRBJ2-3 - TRBV5-5 CASSQGQGESTDTQYF TGTGCCAGCAGCCAAGGACAGGGGGAGAGCACAGATACGCAGTATTTT